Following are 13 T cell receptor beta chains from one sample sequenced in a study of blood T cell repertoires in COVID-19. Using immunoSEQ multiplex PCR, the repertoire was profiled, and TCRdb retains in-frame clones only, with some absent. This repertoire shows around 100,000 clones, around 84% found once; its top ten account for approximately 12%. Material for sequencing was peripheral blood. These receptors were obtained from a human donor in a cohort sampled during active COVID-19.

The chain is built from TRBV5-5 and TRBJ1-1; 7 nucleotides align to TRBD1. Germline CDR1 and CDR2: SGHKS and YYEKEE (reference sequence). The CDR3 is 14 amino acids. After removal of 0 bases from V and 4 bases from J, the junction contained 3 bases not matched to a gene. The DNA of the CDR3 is TGTGCCAGCAGCTTGGACAGGGGTCCCACTGAAGCTTTCTTT. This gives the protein CASSLDRGPTEAFF.

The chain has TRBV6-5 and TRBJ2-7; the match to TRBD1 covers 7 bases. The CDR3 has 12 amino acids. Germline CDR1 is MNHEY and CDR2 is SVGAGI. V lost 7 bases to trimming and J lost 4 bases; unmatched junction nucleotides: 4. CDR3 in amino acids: CASTGTAYEQYF. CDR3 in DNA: TGTGCCAGCACCGGGACAGCTTACGAGCAGTACTTC.

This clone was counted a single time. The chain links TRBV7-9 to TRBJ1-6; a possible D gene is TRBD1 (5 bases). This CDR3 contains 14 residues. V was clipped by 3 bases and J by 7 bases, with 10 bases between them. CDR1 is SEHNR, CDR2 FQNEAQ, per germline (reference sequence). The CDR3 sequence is CASSFVGLNSPLHF. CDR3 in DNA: TGTGCCAGCAGCTTTGTGGGGCTCAATTCACCCCTCCACTTT.

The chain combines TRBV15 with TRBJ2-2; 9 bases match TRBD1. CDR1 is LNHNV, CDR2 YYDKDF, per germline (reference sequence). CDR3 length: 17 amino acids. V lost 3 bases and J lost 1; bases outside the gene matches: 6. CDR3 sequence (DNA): TGTGCCACCAGCAGTTATCCGGGACAGGGGAACACCGGGGAGCTGTTTTTT. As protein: CATSSYPGQGNTGELFF.

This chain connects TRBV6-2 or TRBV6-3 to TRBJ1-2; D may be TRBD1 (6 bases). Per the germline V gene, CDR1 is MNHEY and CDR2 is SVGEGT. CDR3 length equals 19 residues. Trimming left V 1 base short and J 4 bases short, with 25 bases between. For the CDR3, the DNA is TGTGCCAGCAGTTACTTCTCTCACGCTCCAGGGACATTCCCCTATGGCTACACCTTC. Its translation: CASSYFSHAPGTFPYGYTF.

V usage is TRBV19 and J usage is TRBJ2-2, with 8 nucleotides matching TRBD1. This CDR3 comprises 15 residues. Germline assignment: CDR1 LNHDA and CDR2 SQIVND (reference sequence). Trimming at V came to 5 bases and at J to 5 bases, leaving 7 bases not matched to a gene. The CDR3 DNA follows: TGTGCCAGTAGTGCCCGGACAGGGCAAACCGGGGAGCTGTTTTTT. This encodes CASSARTGQTGELFF. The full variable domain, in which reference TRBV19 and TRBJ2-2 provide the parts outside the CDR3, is DGGITQSPKYLFRKEGQNVTLSCEQNLNHDAMYWYRQDPGQGLRLIYYSQIVNDFQKGDIAEGYSVSREKKESFPLTVTSAQKNPTAFYLCASSARTGQTGELFFGEGSRLTVL.

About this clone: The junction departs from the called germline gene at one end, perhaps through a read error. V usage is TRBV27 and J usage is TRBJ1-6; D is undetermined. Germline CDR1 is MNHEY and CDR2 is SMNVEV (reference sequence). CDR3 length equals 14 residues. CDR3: CASSRKTGNSPFHF. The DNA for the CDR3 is TGTGCCAGCAGTAGAAAGACGGGTAATTCACCCTTCCACTTT.

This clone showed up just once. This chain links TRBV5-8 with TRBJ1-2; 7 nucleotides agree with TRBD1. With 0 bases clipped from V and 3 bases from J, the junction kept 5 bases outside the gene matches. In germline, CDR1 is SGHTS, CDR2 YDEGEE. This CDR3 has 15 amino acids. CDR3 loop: CASSLGQGGHYGYTF. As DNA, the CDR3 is TGTGCCAGCAGCTTGGGACAGGGTGGGCACTATGGCTACACCTTC.

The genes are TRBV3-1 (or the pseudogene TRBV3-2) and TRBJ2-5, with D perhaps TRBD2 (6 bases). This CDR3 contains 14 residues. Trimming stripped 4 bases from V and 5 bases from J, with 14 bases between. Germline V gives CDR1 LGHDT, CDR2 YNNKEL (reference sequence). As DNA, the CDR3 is TGTGCCAGCAGCCGTGGCGGGGTCCGGGAGACCCAGTACTTC. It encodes CASSRGGVRETQYF.

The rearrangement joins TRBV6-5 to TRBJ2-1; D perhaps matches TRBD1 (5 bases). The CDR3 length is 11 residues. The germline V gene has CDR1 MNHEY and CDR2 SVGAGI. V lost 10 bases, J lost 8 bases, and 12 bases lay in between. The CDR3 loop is CATQGVYEQFF. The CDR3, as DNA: TGTGCCACCCAAGGGGTCTATGAGCAGTTCTTC.

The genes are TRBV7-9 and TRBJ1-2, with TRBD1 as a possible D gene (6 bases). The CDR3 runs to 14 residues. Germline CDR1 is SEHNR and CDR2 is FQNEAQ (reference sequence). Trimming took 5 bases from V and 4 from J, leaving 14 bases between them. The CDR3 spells CASSHRQDLYGYTF. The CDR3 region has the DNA TGTGCCAGCAGCCATCGACAGGACCTCTATGGCTACACCTTC.

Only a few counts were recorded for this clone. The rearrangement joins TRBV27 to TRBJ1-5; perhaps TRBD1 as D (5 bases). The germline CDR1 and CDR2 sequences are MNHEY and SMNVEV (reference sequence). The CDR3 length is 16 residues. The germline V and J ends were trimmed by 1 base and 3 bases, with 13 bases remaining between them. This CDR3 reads CASSLYSGNYNQPQHF. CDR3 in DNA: TGTGCCAGCAGTTTATATTCAGGGAATTACAATCAGCCCCAGCATTTT.

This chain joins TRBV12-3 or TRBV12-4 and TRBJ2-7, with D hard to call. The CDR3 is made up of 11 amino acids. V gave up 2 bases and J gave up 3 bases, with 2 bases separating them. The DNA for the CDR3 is TGTGCCAGCAGTTTATACTACGAGCAGTACTTC. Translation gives CASSLYYEQYF.